This paragraph reports one T cell receptor beta chain. The target antigen is unknown. Primers: 60 Vbeta forward and 13 Jbeta reverse. Only in-frame clones appear in the TCRdb table, and some are missing; sequencing was by immunoSEQ multiplex PCR. The data contain more than 70,000 clones, more than 60% of them singletons. The data stem from a study of cytomegalovirus exposure and HLA in healthy donors. The CDR3 extends over 15 amino acids. CDR1 SGHVS and CDR2 FQNEAQ come from the germline V gene. V lost 6 bases and J lost 7; bases outside the gene matches: 8. General study points: In vitro confirmation showed three CMV-associated chains to be CMV antigen specific. A later analysis linked a missense DCLRE1C variant to TCR beta V- and J-gene trimming. Cytomegalovirus-associated status was assigned to about 180 TCR beta chains. Follow-up analysis seemed to connect common viral pathogens with several of the most significant clusters identified.

This TCR came from a boy aged 5-17 years in good health and CMV-seronegative. The V gene is TRBV7-8, the J gene TRBJ2-2; 10 nucleotides agree with TRBD2. The sequenced sample was PBMCs. The CDR3 region is CASRSPSGSIGELFF. In DNA form, the CDR3 reads TGTGCCAGCAGGTCGCCTAGCGGGAGCATCGGGGAGCTGTTTTTT.